This T cell receptor beta chain stems from a study of identical twins. Study observations and caveats: Fewer insertions characterized abundant cord blood beta clonotypes, whereas memory repertoires showed none.

This clonotype was detected a few times. Its antigen remains unknown. A universal primer site was created by template switching, with the cDNA bearing unique molecular identifiers. TCRdb reprocessed the 5' RACE reads with MiXCR, giving one entry per CDR3 protein. This sample carries more than 1.5 million distinct CDR3 sequences, about 32% of them seen once, and the ten largest clones take approximately 0.29%. Trimming at V came to 2 bases and at J to 1 base, leaving 2 bases not matched to a gene. The CDR3 is made up of 17 amino acids. Germline V gene sequence: CDR1 SGDLS, CDR2 YYNGEE. The sample consisted of cord blood. This TCR came from a newborn girl in good health. V gene TRBV9 combines with J gene TRBJ2-1; 14 bases are a match to TRBD2. The CDR3 DNA reads TGTGCCAGCAGCGTGGGACTAGCGGGAGTTTCCTACAATGAGCAGTTCTTC. This codes for CASSVGLAGVSYNEQFF.